There are a few counts of the clone carrying this T cell receptor beta chain. Its antigen is unidentified. An end of the junction does not agree with germline; a read error may underlie this. The data belong to a study of blood T cells in healthy people across ages. Study findings and constraints: Age showed a roughly linear inverse relationship with TCR beta diversity per million T cells. The study regarded diversity estimates from one million T cells as underestimates.

The V gene's germline CDR1 is LGHNA and CDR2 YSLEER. The CDR3 is 15 residues long. A second 7 to 11 cycle PCR used barcoded and J-beta primers. One entry per CDR3 protein, called by TCRdb with MiXCR from the 5' RACE reads. The data show roughly 500,000 distinct CDR3 sequences, with approximately 27% seen just once and approximately 17% held by the top ten. Sample: blood. The rearrangement links TRBV4-3 to TRBJ2-5, with D possibly matching TRBD2 (6 bases). The TCR originated in a woman in her 70s in good health. CDR3 bases: TGCGCCGGCAGCCGGAGTTGGGGGGTTCAAGAGACCCAGTACTTC. It codes for CAGSRSWGVQETQYF.